This T cell receptor (beta chain) was sequenced during a study of shared clonotypes between healthy human individuals. In regard to this clone: Antigen unknown.

Sequencing was performed with immunoSEQ multiplex PCR; in TCRdb, only in-frame clones are kept and a portion is missing. Among a few million clones, approximately 94% were seen once, and the ten largest hold around 0.13%. This CDR3 is built from 12 residues. Trimming took off 5 bases at V and 5 bases at J, with 10 bases between the two ends. CDR1 is SGHTA and CDR2 is FQGNSA in the germline V gene. General study findings and limits: Compared with memory subsets, naive subsets generally had larger estimated richness.

Sequences were obtained from naive CD4+ T cells sorted from blood. The subset is: CD45RA+ positively selected. The clonotype originates from a man between 18 and 35 years old in good health. The rearrangement links TRBV7-2 to TRBJ2-7; a possible D gene is TRBD2 (7 bases). Written as DNA, the CDR3 is TGTGCCAGCAGCCAAGGGGGGGACGAGCAGTACTTC. This sequence encodes CASSQGGDEQYF.